This TCR beta chain came from a study of T-cell memory formation after mild COVID-19. Each CDR3 protein gets one entry after TCRdb re-called the 5' RACE reads with MiXCR. The repertoire includes about 350,000 distinct CDR3 sequences, around 15% of them detected once, and 22% sits in the top ten. The V gene's germline CDR1 is SGHRS and CDR2 YFSETQ. The length of the CDR3 is 14 residues. V lost 1 base and J lost 5, with 12 bases in between. This clonotype was observed a handful of times. This clonotype was sampled from a man in his late teens or twenties who had mild COVID-19 (a few samples of this study predate the infection). Cell type and time point are not known. The rearrangement links TRBV5-1 to TRBJ2-5, with D unclear. Sequenced sample: PBMCs or a T cell subset sorted from them (not recorded which). The CDR3 region is CASSLQPGEETQYF. The CDR3, as DNA: TGCGCCAGCAGCTTGCAGCCGGGTGAGGAGACCCAGTACTTC.